The rows below give T cell receptor beta chains drawn from one sample of a study of blood T cell repertoires in COVID-19. Assay used: immunoSEQ multiplex PCR; TCRdb lists only in-frame clones, some missing. Of more than 200,000 clones detected, around 88% appear once; the ten largest clones hold over 1.2%. The material sequenced was peripheral blood. The receptors stem from an elderly man with acute or convalescent COVID-19. Both conserved end residues are trimmed from each CDR3. D genes are given only for firm matches.

TRBV6-5,TRBD1,TRBJ2-3,ASSLGTGDTQY
TRBV3-1/TRBV3-2,TRBD1,TRBJ1-5,ASSQGTVQPQH
TRBV5-1,TRBD1,TRBJ2-3,ASSFPGQGGDTQY
TRBV9,NA,TRBJ1-6,ASSVGAEVGSPLH
TRBV7-8,TRBD1,TRBJ1-5,ASSSNRGGNQPQH
TRBV12-3/TRBV12-4,NA,TRBJ1-2,ASSLRGFGYT
TRBV21-1,NA,TRBJ2-1,ASSTPPSLREFDNEQF
TRBV19,NA,TRBJ2-1,ASSMGRGRGGHEQF
TRBV29-1,NA,TRBJ1-5,STGGQSNQPQH
TRBV11-2,TRBD1,TRBJ1-6,ASREGANSPLH
TRBV28,NA,TRBJ1-2,ASSAGQTANYGYT
TRBV29-1,TRBD2,TRBJ2-2,SVSSGGAGELF
TRBV28,NA,TRBJ2-1,ASRLGGTQNEQF
TRBV5-8,NA,TRBJ1-6,ASSLWRGMGSYNSPLH
TRBV29-1,TRBD1,TRBJ1-1,SMTQGAEAF
TRBV29-1,NA,TRBJ1-4,SSSRGEKLF
TRBV7-2,NA,TRBJ1-5,ASSLSGASQPQH
TRBV21-1,NA,TRBJ1-1,ASSSKRGTGGRTEAF
TRBV29-1,NA,TRBJ2-1,SVSESSYNEQF
TRBV10-3,NA,TRBJ2-3,AIKVGHTSTDTQY
TRBV7-3,NA,TRBJ2-1,ASSARTGFSYNEQF
TRBV9,NA,TRBJ2-2,ASSERSANTGELF
TRBV5-4,NA,TRBJ2-1,ASSLRGSSYNEQF
TRBV29-1,TRBD1,TRBJ2-3,SGTGGGADTQY
TRBV18,TRBD2,TRBJ2-1,ASSSLAGSGGNEQF